Here is one TCR beta chain with its context. Original processing methods: Researchers report that nucleated cell counts were estimated from reference gene primer amplification. Produced via immunoSEQ multiplex PCR; TCRdb's table is partial and in-frame only. V, J and clone size reflect that table, while D and trimming were determined from the DNA. This sample has 150,000 to 200,000 clones, with under 90% found just once. This sample is part of a study of blood T cell repertoires in COVID-19. Per germline, CDR1 SGHVS and CDR2 FNYEAQ. The CDR3 loop spans 13 amino acids. Trimming stripped 5 bases from V and 4 bases from J, with 10 bases between.

This TCR was sampled from a woman older than 75 with active or convalescent COVID-19. J is TRBJ2-3 and V is TRBV7-6; a weak D match, TRBD2 (5 bases). The sample taken for sequencing was peripheral blood. The CDR3 is CASSDRAADTQYF. In DNA, the CDR3 is TGTGCCAGCAGCGACCGAGCGGCAGATACGCAGTATTTT.